This T cell receptor (beta chain) emerged from a study of blood T cell repertoires in COVID-19. Study-level information: PBMCs, B-cell-depleted T cells, or T cells were the source of the cDNA or gDNA that made up the material.

V shed 4 bases and J shed 6 bases, with 14 bases lying between them. This CDR3 contains 14 residues. Germline loops: CDR1 MRHNA, CDR2 SNTAGT. Sequencing was performed with immunoSEQ multiplex PCR; in TCRdb, only in-frame clones are kept and a portion is missing. The profile shows 50,000 or so clones, less than 90% of them singletons. The TCR was taken from a human donor in a cohort sampled during active COVID-19. This sequence joins TRBV6-4 and TRBJ2-3; D might be TRBD1 (6 bases). The sequenced sample was peripheral blood. The CDR3 DNA sequence: TGTGCCAGCAGTGCTGACAGGTTTGGGGATACGCAGTATTTT. Translation gives CASSADRFGDTQYF.